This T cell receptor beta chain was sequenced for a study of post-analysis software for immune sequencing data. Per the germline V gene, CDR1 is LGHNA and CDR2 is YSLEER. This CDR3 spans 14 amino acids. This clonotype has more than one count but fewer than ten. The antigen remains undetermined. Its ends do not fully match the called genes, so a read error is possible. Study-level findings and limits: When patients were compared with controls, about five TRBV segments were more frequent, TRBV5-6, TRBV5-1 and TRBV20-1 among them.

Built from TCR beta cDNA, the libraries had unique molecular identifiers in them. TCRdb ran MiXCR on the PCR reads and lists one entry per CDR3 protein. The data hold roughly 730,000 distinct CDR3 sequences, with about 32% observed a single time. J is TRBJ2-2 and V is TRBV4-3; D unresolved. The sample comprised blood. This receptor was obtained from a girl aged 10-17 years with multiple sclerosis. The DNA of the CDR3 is TGCGTCAGCAGCCAAATGTCTGTAACCGGGGAGCTGTTTTTT. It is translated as CVSSQMSVTGELFF.